These 24 T cell receptor beta chains were all obtained from the same sample, sequenced in a study of Ad26.COV2.S vaccination and SARS-CoV-2 variants. Produced via immunoSEQ multiplex PCR; TCRdb's table is partial and in-frame only. In the table there are about 680,000 clones, 89% of which are singletons. Treatment reported: roughly 18 received Ad26.COV2.S at low or high dose, single or two shots; about 5 received placebo; per-sample allocation not given. Samples were taken on day 63 after the first vaccine or placebo injection. Here the sequenced sample was peripheral blood, taken in a trial of Ad26.COV2.S vaccine versus placebo. Receptor source: a person aged 18 to 65 who received the Ad26.COV2.S COVID-19 vaccine or a placebo.

The count of this clone is one. V gene TRBV27 combines with J gene TRBJ1-3; D uncertain. The CDR3 consists of 15 residues. The ends were cut back, 4 bases at V and 0 bases at J, with 10 bases in the middle. Germline V CDR1 and CDR2: MNHEY, SMNVEV (reference sequence). The CDR3 coding sequence is TGTGCCAGCAGTTCCGGGTTCCCCTCTGGAAACACCATATATTTT. Translated: CASSSGFPSGNTIYF.

The sample holds one count of this clone. V and J are TRBV5-1 and TRBJ2-1; tentatively, D is TRBD2 (5 bases). This CDR3 has 12 residues. The V end was cut by 2 bases, the J end by 8 bases, with 8 bases between. Germline CDR1 and CDR2: SGHRS and YFSETQ. The CDR3 coding sequence is TGCGCCAGCAGCTTCGGGCGGGATGAGCAGTTCTTC. Protein: CASSFGRDEQFF.

This chain joins TRBV16 and TRBJ2-4; TRBD2 aligns across 9 bases. The CDR3 extends over 18 amino acids. The V gene's germline CDR1 is KGHSY and CDR2 FQNENV. V dropped 0 bases and J dropped 6; count of bases not matched to a gene: 12. The CDR3 bases are TGTGCCAGCAGCCAATCAGAGGTGACTAGCGGCCTCAGAAACATTCAGTACTTC. Translation: CASSQSEVTSGLRNIQYF.

The chain joins TRBV7-9 to TRBJ1-4; TRBD1 matches at 7 bases. J lost 8 bases, V lost 6 bases, and 12 bases had no gene match. The V gene's germline CDR1 is SEHNR and CDR2 FQNEAQ (reference sequence). The CDR3 runs to 15 residues. The CDR3 coding sequence is TGTGCCAGCAGATCTAACACAGGGGTAAGAGAAAAACTGTTTTTT. Amino acids: CASRSNTGVREKLFF.

In this sample, this clone turned up once. This chain joins TRBV19 and TRBJ1-1; D gene ambiguous. CDR3 size: 14 residues. Germline V gives CDR1 LNHDA, CDR2 SQIVND (reference sequence). V was shortened by 5 bases and J by 0 bases, with 10 bases between the two germline ends. The CDR3 region has the DNA TGTGCCAGTAGTTCCGAAATCATGAACACTGAAGCTTTCTTT. The encoded protein is CASSSEIMNTEAFF.

The V and J genes are TRBV7-8 and TRBJ2-7; D tentatively fits TRBD1 or TRBD2 (5 bases each). Germline CDR1 is SGHVS and CDR2 is FQNEAQ. The CDR3 covers 14 residues. V dropped 6 bases and J dropped 3 bases, with 15 bases sitting between them. CDR3 nucleotides: TGTGCCAGCAGTCCGGGACCCACGGACTACGAGCAGTACTTC. This codes for CASSPGPTDYEQYF.

V gene TRBV5-4 combines with J gene TRBJ2-2, with no clear D. The CDR3 has 13 residues. Germline V CDR1 and CDR2: SGHNT, YYREEE (reference sequence). The V gene lost 3 bases and the J gene lost 8 bases, with 11 bases spanning the gap. CDR3 region: CASSYDPVGELFF. CDR3 nucleotide sequence: TGTGCCAGCAGCTACGACCCCGTTGGGGAGCTGTTTTTT.

J is TRBJ2-1 and V is TRBV13, with D possibly matching TRBD1 (6 bases). The germline V gene has CDR1 PRHDT and CDR2 FYEKMQ (reference sequence). The CDR3 sequence is 12 residues long. Trimming took off 5 bases at V and 10 bases at J, with 12 bases between the two ends. This CDR3 is CASSPTRGEQFF. The CDR3 DNA follows: TGTGCCAGCAGCCCCACCAGGGGCGAGCAGTTCTTC.

The chain employs TRBV7-9 and TRBJ2-5; D is unresolved. CDR1 and CDR2 from the germline V gene are SEHNR and FQNEAQ (reference sequence). The CDR3 covers 13 residues. Trimming removed 2 bases at V and 1 base at J, with 5 bases between. The CDR3 region has the DNA TGTGCCAGCAGCTTATTCGTCCAAGAGACCCAGTACTTC. Amino acid sequence: CASSLFVQETQYF.

The J gene is TRBJ2-7, the V gene TRBV13; a weak D match, TRBD1 (5 bases). The germline CDR1 and CDR2 sequences are PRHDT and FYEKMQ (reference sequence). Trimming cost V 5 bases and J 1 base, with 12 bases left between them. The CDR3 extends over 14 amino acids. CDR3 protein: CASSELGQSYEQYF. In nucleotides, the CDR3 is TGTGCCAGCAGCGAGTTGGGGCAGTCCTACGAGCAGTACTTC.

This clone was counted a single time. This chain connects TRBV21-1 to TRBJ1-5; the DNA was not used to check the table's D call, TRBD1. TRBV21-1 is a listed pseudogene. The CDR3 covers 21 residues. CDR3 amino acids: CASSKVRTGPNLTGGNQPQHF. The CDR3 coding sequence is TGTGCCAGCAGCAAAGTGAGGACAGGCCCGAACCTCACGGGGGGCAATCAGCCCCAGCATTTT.

The chain combines TRBV12-3 or TRBV12-4 with TRBJ1-6, with 7 bases matching TRBD1. CDR3 length equals 13 residues. After removal of 7 bases from V and 5 bases from J, the junction contained 2 bases not matched to a gene. DNA for the CDR3: TGTGCCAGCACGGGACAGCATAATTCACCCCTCCACTTT. Its protein is CASTGQHNSPLHF.

The chain combines TRBV6-5 with TRBJ2-2; D not certain. This CDR3 comprises 14 residues. Between the trimmed V and J ends, which lost 7 bases and 2 bases, there was a span of 11 bases. Germline V gives CDR1 MNHEY, CDR2 SVGAGI. CDR3 DNA: TGTGCCAGCAAGGTTCGGGTTAACACCGGGGAGCTGTTTTTT. Amino acid sequence: CASKVRVNTGELFF.

This chain links TRBV7-9 with TRBJ1-6, with 7 bases identical to TRBD1. Per germline, CDR1 SEHNR and CDR2 FQNEAQ (reference sequence). J was trimmed by 7 bases and V by 3 bases; bases with no gene match: 3. The CDR3 is 14 residues long. The CDR3 coding sequence is TGTGCCAGCAGCTTGGGACAGAGGAATTCACCCCTCCACTTT. Residues: CASSLGQRNSPLHF.

This sequence joins TRBV5-1 and TRBJ2-1; 12 bases map to TRBD2. Germline-derived CDR1 and CDR2 are SGHRS and YFSETQ. The CDR3 consists of 15 residues. Trimming took 5 bases from V and 10 from J; bases not matched to a gene: 10. The CDR3 bases are TGCGCCAGCAGAAGACTAGCGGGAGACGGGGAAGAGCAGTTCTTC. Protein: CASRRLAGDGEEQFF.

The V and J genes are TRBV6-5 and TRBJ2-1; D is unclear. The CDR3 runs to 12 residues. V was clipped by 6 bases and J by 6 bases, with 9 bases between them. Germline V lookup: CDR1 MNHEY, CDR2 SVGAGI. The CDR3 region is CASRAKRNEQFF. The CDR3 region has the DNA TGTGCCAGCAGAGCGAAACGCAATGAGCAGTTCTTC.

This sequence joins TRBV19 and TRBJ2-5; D gene unclear. Germline V gene lookup returns CDR1 LNHDA and CDR2 SQIVND (reference sequence). The V gene lost 3 bases and the J gene lost 0 bases, with 5 bases spanning the gap. CDR3 length: 13 residues. The CDR3 DNA is TGTGCCAGTAGTATCGGTTACCAAGAGACCCAGTACTTC. Its translation: CASSIGYQETQYF.

The CDR3 sequence is CASSTGVYEQYF. As DNA, the CDR3 is TGTGCCAGCAGTACAGGGGTCTACGAGCAGTACTTC. The chain joins TRBV6-2 or TRBV6-3 to TRBJ2-7; TRBD1 matches at 7 bases. Germline values: CDR1 MNHEY, CDR2 SVGEGT. The trim removed 5 bases at V and 3 bases at J, leaving 1 base unmatched. The CDR3 loop spans 12 amino acids.

The J gene is TRBJ2-3, the V gene TRBV28; D remains ambiguous. Trimming shortened V by 2 bases and J by 3 bases, and 12 bases separated the two germline ends. Germline CDR1 and CDR2: MDHEN and SYDVKM. The CDR3 contains 15 residues. CDR3 DNA: TGTGCCAGCAGTTTAAGCGAGGCCTTTACAGATACGCAGTATTTT. Encoded protein: CASSLSEAFTDTQYF.

The rearrangement joins TRBV5-1 to TRBJ2-3; TRBD2 might be the D (5 bases). The germline V gene has CDR1 SGHRS and CDR2 YFSETQ. CDR3 length equals 13 residues. V was pared by 1 base and J by 5 bases, with 8 bases between. The CDR3, as DNA: TGCGCCAGCAGCTTGCCGGGGAAAGATACGCAGTATTTT. Amino acid sequence: CASSLPGKDTQYF. Combining the CDR3 with reference TRBV5-1 and TRBJ2-3 gives the whole variable domain KAGVTQTPRYLIKTRGQQVTLSCSPISGHRSVSWYQQTPGQGLQFLFEYFSETQRNKGNFPGRFSGRQFSNSRSEMNVSTLELGDSALYLCASSLPGKDTQYFGPGTRLTVL.

The J gene is TRBJ1-6, the V gene TRBV6-6; D gene ambiguous. CDR1 is MNHNY, CDR2 SVGAGI, per germline (reference sequence). The CDR3 runs 14 residues. Trimming took 5 bases from V and 7 from J, leaving 12 bases between them. As DNA, the CDR3 is TGTGCCAGCAGTCGGAGTCGCGACAATTCACCCCTCCACTTT. Amino acids: CASSRSRDNSPLHF.

The chain has TRBV6-5 and TRBJ2-7; TRBD1 aligns across 9 bases. This CDR3 region has 14 residues. Germline V lookup: CDR1 MNHEY, CDR2 SVGAGI. With 7 bases clipped from V and 5 bases from J, the junction kept 9 bases outside the gene matches. The CDR3 DNA reads as TGTGCCAGCACCCCTGGGACAGGGTATAACGAGCAGTACTTC. It translates to CASTPGTGYNEQYF.

The V call is TRBV10-3, the J call TRBJ1-1; TRBD1 might be the D (5 bases). Trimming removed 3 bases at V and 11 bases at J, with 16 bases between. Germline assignment: CDR1 ENHRY and CDR2 SYGVKD. The CDR3 loop spans 13 amino acids. The CDR3 protein is CAISEPDSLNAFF. CDR3 DNA: TGTGCCATCAGTGAACCCGACAGCCTGAATGCTTTCTTT.

V and J are TRBV5-6 and TRBJ1-2; D gene unclear. The V gene lost 0 bases and the J gene lost 4 bases, with 7 bases spanning the gap. The CDR3 is 13 amino acids. CDR1 is SGHDT and CDR2 is YYEEEE in the germline V gene. CDR3 sequence reads: CASSLDSLYGYTF. CDR3 in DNA: TGTGCCAGCAGCTTGGACAGTCTCTATGGCTACACCTTC.